This T cell receptor (beta chain) was observed in a study of T cell responses to AZD1222 COVID-19 vaccine. Measured with immunoSEQ multiplex PCR; TCRdb has only the in-frame clones, and not every one. The sample has 140,000 to 150,000 clones; around 92% are singletons. Second-dose timings of about 4 or about 12 weeks were pooled. This CDR3 region has 14 residues. CDR1 is SGHTA and CDR2 is FQGNSA in the germline V gene. The V gene lost 5 bases and the J gene lost 4 bases, with 12 bases spanning the gap. With regard to this clone: The same CDR3 also results from other DNA sequences found in this sample.

The sequence was obtained from an adult who received the AZD1222 COVID-19 vaccine. The material was peripheral blood, obtained 28 days after the second AZD1222 dose. V gene TRBV7-2 combines with J gene TRBJ1-5, with D perhaps TRBD1 (5 bases). DNA for the CDR3: TGTGCCAGCAGCCTCGGGGGGGGGAATCAGCCCCAGCATTTT. It yields the protein CASSLGGGNQPQHF. Together with reference TRBV7-2 and TRBJ1-5, the CDR3 gives the full variable domain: GAGVSQSPSNKVTEKGKDVELRCDPISGHTALYWYRQSLGQGLEFLIYFQGNSAPDKSGLPSDRFSAERTGGSVSTLTIQRTQQEDSAVYLCASSLGGGNQPQHFGDGTRLSIL.